This passage covers 2 T cell receptor beta chains from one sample sequenced in a study of cytotoxic CD8 clonotypes in ibrutinib-treated CLL. Libraries were prepared by immunoSEQ multiplex PCR; TCRdb keeps only in-frame clonotypes and omits some of them. Counted here are about 44,000 clones, nearly 70% occurring once; the ten biggest clones make up roughly 13%. The material was PBMCs, obtained after 12 months of ibrutinib treatment. The receptors derive from a human donor with chronic lymphocytic leukemia.

The rearrangement links TRBV11-2 to TRBJ1-3; the D is unclear. The CDR3 sequence is 14 residues long. Deletions cut 5 bases from V and 0 bases from J, with 8 bases between. The germline CDR1 and CDR2 sequences are SGHAT and FQNNGV. The chain's CDR3 is CASSVPPSGNTIYF. CDR3 DNA: TGTGCCAGCAGCGTGCCTCCCTCTGGAAACACCATATATTTT. The full variable domain, completed using reference TRBV11-2 and TRBJ1-3, is EAGVAQSPRYKIIEKRQSVAFWCNPISGHATLYWYQQILGQGPKLLIQFQNNGVVDDSQLPKDRFSAERLKGVDSTLKIQPAKLEDSAVYLCASSVPPSGNTIYFGEGSWLTVV.

This clone came up a few times. This chain connects TRBV5-8 to TRBJ2-2, with 7 bases matching TRBD2. Looked up from germline, CDR1 is SGHTS and CDR2 is YDEGEE. CDR3 length: 15 amino acids. The trim removed 4 bases at V and 1 base at J, leaving 4 bases unmatched. In DNA, the CDR3 is TGTGCCAGCAGCCCAGCGGGGATGAACACCGGGGAGCTGTTTTTT. As protein: CASSPAGMNTGELFF.